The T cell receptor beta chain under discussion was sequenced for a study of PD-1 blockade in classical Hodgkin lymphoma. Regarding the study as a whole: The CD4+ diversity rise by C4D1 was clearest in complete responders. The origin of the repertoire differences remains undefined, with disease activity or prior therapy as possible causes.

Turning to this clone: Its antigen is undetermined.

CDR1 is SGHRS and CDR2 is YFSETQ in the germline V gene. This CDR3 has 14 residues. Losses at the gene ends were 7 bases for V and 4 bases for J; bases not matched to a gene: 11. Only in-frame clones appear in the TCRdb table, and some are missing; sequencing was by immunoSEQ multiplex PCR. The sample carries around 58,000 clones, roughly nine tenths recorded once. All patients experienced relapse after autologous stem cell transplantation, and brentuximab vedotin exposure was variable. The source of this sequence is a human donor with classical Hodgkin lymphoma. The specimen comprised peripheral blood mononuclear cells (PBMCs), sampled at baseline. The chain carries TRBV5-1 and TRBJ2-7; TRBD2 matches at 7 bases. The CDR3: CASRPGTTPYEQYF. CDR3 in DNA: TGCGCCAGCCGCCCGGGGACTACACCGTACGAGCAGTACTTC.